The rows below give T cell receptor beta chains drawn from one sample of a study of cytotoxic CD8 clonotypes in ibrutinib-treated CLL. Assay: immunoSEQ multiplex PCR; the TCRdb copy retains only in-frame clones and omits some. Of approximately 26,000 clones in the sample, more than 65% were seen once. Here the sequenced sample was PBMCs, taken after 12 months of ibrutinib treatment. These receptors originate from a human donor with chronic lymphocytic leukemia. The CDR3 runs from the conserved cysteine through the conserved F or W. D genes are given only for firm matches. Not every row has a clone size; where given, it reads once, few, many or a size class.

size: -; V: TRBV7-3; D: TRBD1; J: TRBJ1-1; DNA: TGTGCCAGCAGCATCAGCCCGCAGGGGGTTGAAGCTTTCTTT; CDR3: CASSISPQGVEAFF
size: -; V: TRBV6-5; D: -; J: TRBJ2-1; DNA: TGTGCCAGCAGTGCTTACAATGAGCAGTTCTTC; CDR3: CASSAYNEQFF
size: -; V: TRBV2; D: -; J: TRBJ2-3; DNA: TGTGCCAGCAGAGTCGGGACGGCCCGGGGCACAGATACGCAGTATTTT; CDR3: CASRVGTARGTDTQYF
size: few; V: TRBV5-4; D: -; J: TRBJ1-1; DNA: TGTGCCAGCAGCTGGGGGGCGGAGGGCACTGAAGCTTTCTTT; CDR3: CASSWGAEGTEAFF
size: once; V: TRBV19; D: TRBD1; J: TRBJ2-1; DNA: TGTGCCAGTCAGCGGACAGGGGGCATCGATGAGCAGTTCTTC; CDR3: CASQRTGGIDEQFF
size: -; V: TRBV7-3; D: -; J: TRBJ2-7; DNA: TGTGCCAGCAGCCCGGACGGAGGCTCCCCCTACGAGCAGTACTTC; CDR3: CASSPDGGSPYEQYF
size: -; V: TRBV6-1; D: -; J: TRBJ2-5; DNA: TGTGCCAGCAGTGAGATGGGGCAGGAGACCCAGTACTTC; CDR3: CASSEMGQETQYF
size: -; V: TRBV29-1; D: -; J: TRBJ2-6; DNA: TGCAGCGTTGTTGTGCCTGGGGCCAACGTCCTGACTTTC; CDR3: CSVVVPGANVLTF
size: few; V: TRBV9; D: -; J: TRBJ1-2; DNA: TGTGCCAGCAGCGTAGCAGGGTCCTTCGGCTACACCTTC; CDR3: CASSVAGSFGYTF
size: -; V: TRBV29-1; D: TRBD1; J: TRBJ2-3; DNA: TGCAGCGGCATACAGGGGGCGACAGATACGCAGTATTTT; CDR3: CSGIQGATDTQYF
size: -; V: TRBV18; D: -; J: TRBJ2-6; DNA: TGTGCCGTGCTTCAAAGGGTGACCGGGGCCAACGTCCTGACTTTC; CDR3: CAVLQRVTGANVLTF
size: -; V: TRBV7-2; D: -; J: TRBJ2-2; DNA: TGTGCCAGCAGCTTAGCGTACAGACCCGGGGAGCTGTTTTTT; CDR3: CASSLAYRPGELFF
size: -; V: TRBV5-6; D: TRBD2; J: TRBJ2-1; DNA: TGTGCCAGCAGCTGGGGTGGACTAGCGGGGGCAGTTGGTGAGCAGTTCTTC; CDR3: CASSWGGLAGAVGEQFF
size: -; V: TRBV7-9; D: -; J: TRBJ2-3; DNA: TGTGCCAGCAGCTTAGCTGTGGGGGGTGTAGATACGCAGTATTTT; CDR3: CASSLAVGGVDTQYF
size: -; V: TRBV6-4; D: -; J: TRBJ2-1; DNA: TGTGCCAGCAGACGGGACTCTGCCTACAATGAGCAGTTCTTC; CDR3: CASRRDSAYNEQFF
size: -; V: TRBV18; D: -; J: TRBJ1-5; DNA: TGTGCCAGCTCTCACGATGGAACTCGGCCCCAGCATTTT; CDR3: CASSHDGTRPQHF
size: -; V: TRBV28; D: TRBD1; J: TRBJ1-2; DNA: TGTGCCAGCAGTTACGGGACAGGGGAGGTTGGTGGCTACACCTTC; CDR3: CASSYGTGEVGGYTF
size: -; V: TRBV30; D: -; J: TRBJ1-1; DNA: TGTGCCTGGAGTGCCCGGGACAATCCTCGATGGACTGAAGCTTTCTTT; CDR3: CAWSARDNPRWTEAFF
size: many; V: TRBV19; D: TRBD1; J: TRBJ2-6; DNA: TGTGCCAGTAGTAGCGGGACAGGGTCTGGGGCCAACGTCCTGACTTTC; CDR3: CASSSGTGSGANVLTF
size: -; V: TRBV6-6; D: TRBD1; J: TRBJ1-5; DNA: TGTGCCAGCAGAGCAGACAGGGTTGGCAATCAGCCCCAGCATTTT; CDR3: CASRADRVGNQPQHF
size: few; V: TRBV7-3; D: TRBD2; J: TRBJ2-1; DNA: TGTGCCAGCAGCCAGAGAAGCGGGAGGCAACACAATGAGCAGTTCTTC; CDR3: CASSQRSGRQHNEQFF
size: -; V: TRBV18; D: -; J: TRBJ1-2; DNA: TGTGCCAGCTCGGACAAGGCTCGCGACAGGACCGACCTCTATGGCTACACCTTC; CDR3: CASSDKARDRTDLYGYTF
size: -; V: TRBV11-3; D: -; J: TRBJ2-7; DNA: TGTGCCAGCAGCTCGCCCCCGGGGCTCTACGAGCAGTACTTC; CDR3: CASSSPPGLYEQYF
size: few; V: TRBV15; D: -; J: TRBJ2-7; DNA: TGTGCCACCAGCAGAGTTAGAGGGGACGAGCAGTACTTC; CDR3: CATSRVRGDEQYF
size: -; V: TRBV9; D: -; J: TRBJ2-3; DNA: TGTGCCAGCAGCGTAGGACTAGAAGGATATACGCAGTATTTT; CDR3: CASSVGLEGYTQYF
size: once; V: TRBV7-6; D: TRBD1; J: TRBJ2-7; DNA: TGTGCCAGCAGCCCCGGACAGGGGCTAACCTACGAGCAGTACTTC; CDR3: CASSPGQGLTYEQYF